This T cell receptor (beta chain) originates from a study of post-analysis software for immune sequencing data. Unique molecular identifiers were carried by the TCR beta cDNA libraries. Using its own MiXCR run on the PCR reads, TCRdb lists one record per CDR3 protein. The sample contains almost 700,000 distinct CDR3 sequences, 55% to 70% of which appear only once. Whole-study findings and limits: About 5 TRBV segments occurring more often in patients than controls included TRBV5-6, TRBV5-1 and TRBV20-1.

This clonotype was seen a few times. Its antigen is not identified. CDR3 length: 14 amino acids. Between the trimmed V and J ends, which lost 6 bases and 1 base, there was a span of 12 bases. This sequence was found in a girl aged 2-10 years with multiple sclerosis. The specimen sequenced was blood. The chain carries TRBV12-3 or TRBV12-4 and TRBJ1-1; D is perhaps TRBD1 (5 bases). This CDR3 reads CASSPTDRNTEAFF. The CDR3 DNA is TGTGCCAGCAGCCCTACTGACAGGAACACTGAAGCTTTCTTT.